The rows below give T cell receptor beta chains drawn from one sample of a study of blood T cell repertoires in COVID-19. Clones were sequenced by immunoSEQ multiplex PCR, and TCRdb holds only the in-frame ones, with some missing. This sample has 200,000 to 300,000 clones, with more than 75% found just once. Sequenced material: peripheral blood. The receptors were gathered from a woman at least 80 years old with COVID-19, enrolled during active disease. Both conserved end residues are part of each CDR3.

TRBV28	CASSFVTGNQPQHF
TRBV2	CASSEARALGGNQPQHF
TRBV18	CASSPGGETQYF
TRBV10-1	CASSEGQGNSPLHF
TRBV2	CASSPGTGGLEQFF
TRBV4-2	CASSQDRGRTGELFF
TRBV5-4	CASSLSRDNTDTQYF
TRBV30	CARQGSDTQYF
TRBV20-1	CSASLPLLGPGVGYGYTF
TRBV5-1	CASSPNLDYTEAFF
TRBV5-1	CASSLEHRVASPLHF
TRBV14	CASSSSGVEAFF
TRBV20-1	CSASIGQGEKGQPQHF
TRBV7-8	CASGGAKFYGYTF
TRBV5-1	CASSSDSTNTGELFF
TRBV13	CASSLGGTGKSNQPQHF
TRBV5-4	CASSLDRGLSGYTF
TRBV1	CTSSHRPDRGPIKLFF
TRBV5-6	CASSLMSSGNQPQHF
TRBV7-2	CASSPGQGDEKLFF
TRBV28	CASSFYSRGNTEAFF
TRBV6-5	CASSSGDFHYGYTF
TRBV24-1	CATSVQEGGRATQYF
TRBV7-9	CASSFRGTNEKLFF
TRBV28	CASVPSGGASTDTQYF
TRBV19	CASTGDRDNQPQHF
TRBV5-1	CASSQTLGNSYNEQFF
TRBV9	CASSATSGRLQETQYF
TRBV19	CASSTGTGKDYGYTF
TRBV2	CASSEEELRGYTF
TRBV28	CASSPYRGGSYNSPLHF
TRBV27	CASSPRLTIGYGYTF
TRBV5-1	CASSPGLLQETQYF
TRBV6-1	CASSEASGQLYGYTF
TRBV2	CATKEGLAYETQYF
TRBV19	CASSIGQSSNEKLFF
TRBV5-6	CASSLPGQGVLNTEAFF
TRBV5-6	CASSNGGQGTGELFF
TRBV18	CASSLTGFHAFF
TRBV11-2	CASRPSGTGPKETQYF
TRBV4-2	CASSQDGTGGITDTQYF
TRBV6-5	CASSPWGDNQPQHF
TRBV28	CASSSGTGNEKLFF